The rows below give T cell receptor beta chains drawn from one sample of a study of blood T cell repertoires in COVID-19. Profiling relied on immunoSEQ multiplex PCR, and the TCRdb table lists in-frame clones only, not all of them. Of about 280,000 clones listed, roughly 80% were seen once; the top ten hold about 5%. Sequenced sample: PBMCs or T cells enriched from blood (not recorded which). All receptors come from a man aged 40-50 years who had been exposed to COVID-19. CDR3s include the opening cysteine and the closing phenylalanine or tryptophan. A D gene is named only where the DNA matches it firmly. A row's size may be missing; if present it is once, few, many or a size class.

CDR3aa	CDR3nt	abundance	d_gene	j_gene	v_gene
CASSPGGLATDTQYF	TGTGCCAGCAGCCCCGGTGGACTAGCGACAGATACGCAGTATTTT	.	TRBD2	TRBJ2-3	TRBV5-5
CASSQTIRTGDNEQFF	TGTGCCAGCAGCCAAACGATCAGAACCGGGGACAATGAGCAGTTCTTC	.	.	TRBJ2-1	TRBV4-2
CASTTIRGHETQYF	TGTGCCAGCACCACAATAAGGGGGCACGAGACCCAGTACTTC	few	TRBD1	TRBJ2-5	TRBV7-9
CASSLLDSSMNTEAFF	TGTGCCAGCTCACTCCTGGACAGTTCAATGAACACTGAAGCTTTCTTT	few	.	TRBJ1-1	TRBV18
CASSLRGQGEKLFF	TGTGCCAGCAGCTTAAGGGGGCAGGGTGAAAAACTGTTTTTT	.	TRBD1	TRBJ1-4	TRBV7-9
CASSSSGPYNEQFF	TGTGCCAGCAGCTCTAGCGGACCCTACAATGAGCAGTTCTTC	.	TRBD2	TRBJ2-1	TRBV7-3
CASSTDPGAYNEQFF	TGTGCCAGCAGCACTGACCCGGGGGCCTACAATGAGCAGTTCTTC	.	.	TRBJ2-1	TRBV9
CASSSRRAGGEQFF	TGTGCCAGCAGCTCCAGGAGGGCCGGGGGAGAGCAGTTCTTC	.	.	TRBJ2-1	TRBV3-1/TRBV3-2
CASSWGDRDQNIQYF	TGCGCCAGCAGCTGGGGGGACAGGGACCAAAACATTCAGTACTTC	.	TRBD1	TRBJ2-4	TRBV5-1
CASSPANNQETQYF	TGTGCCAGCTCACCAGCCAACAACCAAGAGACCCAGTACTTC	once	.	TRBJ2-5	TRBV18
CASSGVTGWTEAFF	TGTGCCAGCAGCGGGGTGACAGGATGGACTGAAGCTTTCTTT	.	.	TRBJ1-1	TRBV9
CASSLGRLAGWETQYF	TGTGCCAGCAGCTTAGGCCGCCTAGCGGGATGGGAGACCCAGTACTTC	.	TRBD2	TRBJ2-5	TRBV7-9
CAISRDSHYEQYF	TGTGCCATAAGCCGGGACAGCCACTACGAGCAGTACTTC	.	TRBD1	TRBJ2-7	TRBV11-3
CSATYSYEQYF	TGCAGCGCAACCTACAGCTACGAGCAGTACTTC	.	.	TRBJ2-7	TRBV29-1
CASSQGRSGGNQPQHF	TGTGCCAGCAGCCAAGGCCGTTCGGGAGGTAATCAGCCCCAGCATTTT	.	.	TRBJ1-5	TRBV7-2
CASSRDRGNEQFF	TGCGCCAGCAGCCGAGACAGGGGCAATGAGCAGTTCTTC	.	TRBD1	TRBJ2-1	TRBV10-1
CASSYRRGQVVTNTGELFF	TGTGCCAGCAGTTACCGGAGGGGACAGGTTGTTACTAACACCGGGGAGCTGTTTTTT	.	TRBD1	TRBJ2-2	TRBV6-2/TRBV6-3
CASSSGRHTDTQYF	TGTGCCAGTAGTAGCGGGAGGCACACAGATACGCAGTATTTT	.	TRBD2	TRBJ2-3	TRBV19
CASRQSYRGRSTSEQYF	TGTGCCAGCAGACAATCCTACAGGGGGCGCTCAACTAGTGAGCAGTACTTC	.	TRBD1	TRBJ2-7	TRBV27
CASSIQLASAEQFF	TGTGCCAGCAGCATACAACTAGCGAGTGCTGAGCAGTTCTTC	.	TRBD2	TRBJ2-1	TRBV11-2
CASSEGGTNTEAFF	TGCGCCAGCAGTGAGGGGGGGACGAACACTGAAGCTTTCTTT	.	.	TRBJ1-1	TRBV10-1
CASSPRDSNEQFF	TGTGCCAGCAGCCCCCGGGACTCCAATGAGCAGTTCTTC	.	.	TRBJ2-1	TRBV12-3/TRBV12-4
CASSQSDSGNTIYF	TGTGCCAGCAGCCAATCAGACTCTGGAAACACCATATATTTT	.	.	TRBJ1-3	TRBV3-1/TRBV3-2
CASSQVGGPQETQYF	TGCGCCAGCAGCCAAGTAGGGGGTCCCCAAGAGACCCAGTACTTC	.	.	TRBJ2-5	TRBV4-1
CASSKAGEPSSTDTQYF	TGCGCCAGCTCAAAAGCGGGAGAGCCCTCTAGCACAGATACGCAGTATTTT	.	TRBD2	TRBJ2-3	TRBV10-1
CASSARVGHIYGYTF	TGTGCCAGCTCGGCAAGGGTGGGACACATCTATGGCTACACCTTC	.	.	TRBJ1-2	TRBV18
CASSQDWQEQDEQYF	TGTGCCAGCAGCCAAGATTGGCAGGAACAGGACGAGCAGTACTTC	once	.	TRBJ2-7	TRBV3-1/TRBV3-2
CSVDSRYGYTF	TGCAGCGTTGACAGTCGCTATGGCTACACCTTC	.	.	TRBJ1-2	TRBV29-1
CASSDSQGARANEQFF	TGTGCCAGCAGTGACTCCCAGGGGGCGCGGGCTAATGAGCAGTTCTTC	.	TRBD1	TRBJ2-1	TRBV6-4
CASSSLDRGNTEAFF	TGTGCCAGCAGCAGCCTGGACCGGGGGAACACTGAAGCTTTCTTT	.	.	TRBJ1-1	TRBV6-5
CASSRTGYSNQPQHF	TGTGCCAGCAGTCGGACAGGGTATAGCAATCAGCCCCAGCATTTT	once	TRBD1	TRBJ1-5	TRBV27
CASSRTENYGYTF	TGTGCCAGCAGTAGGACAGAAAACTATGGCTACACCTTC	.	.	TRBJ1-2	TRBV2
CAWCTPNTEAFF	TGTGCCTGGTGCACACCAAACACTGAAGCTTTCTTT	.	.	TRBJ1-1	TRBV30
CASSSGDEQYF	TGTGCCAGCTCTAGCGGGGACGAGCAGTACTTC	.	TRBD2	TRBJ2-7	TRBV2
CASSPMLRGNGYTF	TGTGCCAGCAGCCCCATGCTCAGGGGGAATGGCTACACCTTC	.	TRBD1	TRBJ1-2	TRBV5-6
CASRLEGAPQHF	TGTGCCAGTAGGCTCGAGGGTGCGCCCCAGCATTTT	.	.	TRBJ1-5	TRBV19
CASSVSGRLGNEQFF	TGCGCCAGCAGCGTCAGCGGGAGACTGGGCAATGAGCAGTTCTTC	once	TRBD2	TRBJ2-1	TRBV5-1
CASSLQGGTEAFF	TGTGCCAGCAGCCTACAGGGTGGCACTGAAGCTTTCTTT	few	.	TRBJ1-1	TRBV5-5
CASSAATMGQKAKNIQYF	TGTGCCAGTAGTGCGGCCACGATGGGACAAAAAGCCAAAAACATTCAGTACTTC	.	.	TRBJ2-4	TRBV19
CASSHLLRDEQYF	TGTGCCAGTAGCCATCTCCTCCGGGACGAGCAGTACTTC	.	.	TRBJ2-7	TRBV19
CASREQGASYGYTF	TGTGCCAGTAGGGAACAGGGGGCAAGCTATGGCTACACCTTC	.	TRBD1	TRBJ1-2	TRBV19
CATSKIQGGYTF	TGTGCCACCAGCAAGATTCAGGGTGGCTACACCTTC	.	.	TRBJ1-2	TRBV15
CASSLGSGSYNEQFF	TGTGCCAGCAGCTTGGGTAGCGGGTCCTACAATGAGCAGTTCTTC	few	TRBD2	TRBJ2-1	TRBV5-4
CASSFTGGNYGYTF	TGTGCCAGCAGTTTTACAGGGGGGAACTATGGCTACACCTTC	.	TRBD1	TRBJ1-2	TRBV27
CASSEVSAGNNEQFF	TGTGCCAGCAGTGAGGTTAGCGCGGGGAACAATGAGCAGTTCTTC	few	.	TRBJ2-1	TRBV6-4
CASSHINYRGPVSPLHF	TGTGCCAGCAGCCACATTAACTACAGGGGGCCCGTATCACCCCTCCACTTT	.	TRBD1	TRBJ1-6	TRBV3-1/TRBV3-2
CASSQAVFGTEAFF	TGTGCCAGCAGCCAAGCGGTTTTCGGCACTGAAGCTTTCTTT	.	.	TRBJ1-1	TRBV14
CASSLVLAGDEQFF	TGCGCCAGCAGCTTGGTCCTAGCGGGAGATGAGCAGTTCTTC	.	TRBD2	TRBJ2-1	TRBV5-1
CASTGLIANIQYF	TGTGCCAGTACTGGACTAATAGCGAACATTCAGTACTTC	.	.	TRBJ2-4	TRBV19
CAIQGNRVEPQHF	TGCGCCATTCAGGGGAACAGGGTCGAGCCCCAGCATTTT	.	.	TRBJ1-5	TRBV10-1
CASSTGTGVYEQYF	TGTGCCAGTAGTACCGGGACAGGGGTCTACGAGCAGTACTTC	.	TRBD1	TRBJ2-7	TRBV19
CASSSQGRTEAFF	TGTGCCAGCAGTTCACAGGGGAGGACTGAAGCTTTCTTT	many	TRBD1	TRBJ1-1	TRBV2
CASSPRESGKNIQYF	TGTGCCAGCTCACCCCGGGAAAGCGGGAAAAACATTCAGTACTTC	.	.	TRBJ2-4	TRBV18
CSVEEPSSTDTQYF	TGCAGCGTTGAGGAGCCCTCTAGCACAGATACGCAGTATTTT	.	.	TRBJ2-3	TRBV29-1
CATPLPGQGYGYTF	TGTGCCACCCCACTTCCGGGACAGGGCTATGGCTACACCTTC	.	TRBD1	TRBJ1-2	TRBV10-3